The T cell receptor (beta chain) under discussion was sequenced for a study of blood T cell repertoires in COVID-19. On the study more broadly: Specimens from acute and convalescent COVID-19 originated in the United States, Italy and Spain.

All enrollees were roughly 18 to 89 years old and from 24 US areas. CDR1 and CDR2 (germline): KGHSH, LQKENI. The ends lost 3 bases at V and 9 bases at J; junction bases unmatched: 4. The CDR3 is 14 residues long. Generated by immunoSEQ multiplex PCR, the TCRdb table keeps only in-frame clones and is missing some. Seen here are roughly 250,000 clones, over 75% observed once, and the top ten hold under 3%. The clonotype comes from a woman aged 18-29 years who had recovered from COVID-19. The sequencing input was PBMCs or T cells enriched from blood (not recorded which). The J gene is TRBJ1-5, the V gene TRBV18; 11 bases fit TRBD1. The CDR3 reads CASSPGQGESPQHF. The CDR3 DNA is TGTGCCAGCTCACCGGGACAGGGGGAATCGCCCCAGCATTTT.